This T cell receptor (beta chain) was profiled in a study of cytomegalovirus exposure and HLA in healthy donors. Clones were read by immunoSEQ multiplex PCR, and TCRdb kept only the in-frame ones, dropping some. The sample yields roughly 80,000 clones, approximately 94% seen once. In germline, CDR1 is KGHSH, CDR2 LQKENI. Trimming cost V 5 bases and J 1 base, with 14 bases left between them. The CDR3 is 15 residues long. The sample taken for sequencing was PBMCs. The sequence was obtained from a young woman in good health and CMV-seropositive. V is TRBV18 and J is TRBJ1-1; D is perhaps TRBD1 (5 bases). The CDR3 loop reads CASSVGGRPNTEAFF. The CDR3 region has the DNA TGTGCCAGCTCAGTCGGGGGACGTCCGAACACTGAAGCTTTCTTT.